This T cell receptor beta chain was identified during a study of shared clonotypes between healthy human individuals. Naive-designated CD8 cells lacked CD45RO, were positively enriched for CCR7, and omitted terminally differentiated effector memory CD45RA+ cells. The CDR3 has 14 residues. Trimming cost V 5 bases and J 3 bases, with 12 bases left between them. The germline CDR1 and CDR2 sequences are LNHDA and SQIVND (reference sequence). Assay used: immunoSEQ multiplex PCR; TCRdb lists only in-frame clones, some missing. The repertoire holds about 580,000 clones, with roughly 98% as singletons. This chain links TRBV19 with TRBJ2-3, with D perhaps TRBD2 (6 bases). Sequencing was done on a sample of naive CD8+ T cells sorted from blood. The TCR comes from a man under 40 in good health. Here the CDR3 DNA reads TGTGCCAGTAGTCCCGGGACTTATACAGATACGCAGTATTTT. Translating gives CASSPGTYTDTQYF. Combining the CDR3 with reference TRBV19 and TRBJ2-3 gives the whole variable domain DGGITQSPKYLFRKEGQNVTLSCEQNLNHDAMYWYRQDPGQGLRLIYYSQIVNDFQKGDIAEGYSVSREKKESFPLTVTSAQKNPTAFYLCASSPGTYTDTQYFGPGTRLTVL.